This TCR beta chain was captured in a study of identical twins. TCRdb re-called the 5' RACE reads with MiXCR, one entry per CDR3 protein. Of about 530,000 distinct CDR3 sequences listed, 20% to 25% are singletons. With no exceptions, donors were healthy Caucasians. In addition, the sample was reused for a study of yellow fever vaccine responses in identical twins.

Sequencing was performed on CD4+ T cells sorted from blood. The sequence was collected from a young woman in good health.

CDR3 coding DNA: TGTGCCAGCAGATTTCTTAAGGACAGGGCCCCCTACGAGCAGTACTTC. It yields the protein CASRFLKDRAPYEQYF. The chain links TRBV5-6 to TRBJ2-7, with 8 bases aligning to TRBD1. V shed 5 bases, J shed 2 bases, and the junction held 12 bases outside the gene matches. The CDR3 consists of 16 residues. Per germline, CDR1 SGHDT and CDR2 YYEEEE. The variable domain in full, completed from reference TRBV5-6 and TRBJ2-7, reads DAGVTQSPTHLIKTRGQQVTLRCSPKSGHDTVSWYQQALGQGPQFIFQYYEEEERQRGNFPDRFSGHQFPNYSSELNVNALLLGDSALYLCASRFLKDRAPYEQYFGPGTRLTVT.